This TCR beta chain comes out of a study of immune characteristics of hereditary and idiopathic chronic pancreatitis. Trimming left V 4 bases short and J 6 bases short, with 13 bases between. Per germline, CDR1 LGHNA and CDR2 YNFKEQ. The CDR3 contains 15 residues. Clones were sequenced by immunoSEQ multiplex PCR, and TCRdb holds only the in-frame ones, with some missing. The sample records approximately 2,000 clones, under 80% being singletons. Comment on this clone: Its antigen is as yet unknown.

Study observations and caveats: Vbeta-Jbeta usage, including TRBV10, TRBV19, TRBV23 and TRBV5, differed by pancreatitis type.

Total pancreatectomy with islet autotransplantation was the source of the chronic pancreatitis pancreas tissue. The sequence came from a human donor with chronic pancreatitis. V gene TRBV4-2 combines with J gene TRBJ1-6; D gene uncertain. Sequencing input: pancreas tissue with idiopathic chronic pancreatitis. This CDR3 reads CASSRRRKSNSPLHF. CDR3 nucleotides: TGTGCCAGCAGCCGCAGACGTAAAAGTAATTCACCCCTCCACTTT.